The clone carrying this T cell receptor beta chain was counted ten times or more. Its target is not known. The sample originates from a study of type 1 regulatory T cells. In the study overall: T-allo10 is a Tr1-enriched, alloantigen-specific CD4 T cell product made in vitro. Study outcomes and limitations: Type 1 regulatory T cells had a more restricted TCR repertoire than non-type 1 regulatory T cells.

MiXCR, run by TCRdb on the reads, gives a single entry per CDR3 protein. This repertoire shows about 42,000 distinct CDR3 sequences, 12% found once; its top ten account for around 8%. CDR1 is MNHEY and CDR2 is SMNVEV in the germline V gene (reference sequence). The trim removed 4 bases at V and 4 bases at J, leaving 9 bases unmatched. CDR3 length equals 16 residues. The sample comprised cultured non-Tr1 T cells, either the whole culture or a sorted T cell fraction (not recorded which). This receptor was taken from a human donor in good health. The chain carries TRBV27 and TRBJ2-3; 9 nucleotides align to TRBD2. The DNA of the CDR3 is TGTGCCAGCAGTTCCTTAAGCGGGAGGTTCCCAGATACGCAGTATTTT. Protein product: CASSSLSGRFPDTQYF.